This T cell receptor beta chain was profiled in a study of CD8 T cells in Susac syndrome. An input of about 0.5 to 1 ug of RNA was subjected to reverse transcription using random hexamers. The authors amplified TCR beta CDR3 across 54 Vbeta and 13 Jbeta using immunoSEQ multiplex PCR. TCRdb re-called the immunoSEQ multiplex PCR reads through MiXCR, storing one row per CDR3 protein. This table holds around 200,000 distinct CDR3 sequences, approximately 95% found once. In contrast to the negatively isolated CD8+ and CD4+ T cells, TEMRA cells were FACS-enriched. Trimming removed 5 bases at V and 5 bases at J, with 18 bases between. This CDR3 has 15 residues. Germline-derived CDR1 and CDR2 are LGHDT and YNNKEL (reference sequence).

Sequencing was carried out using CD4+ T cells from PBMCs. This clonotype was sampled from a human donor with multiple sclerosis. This chain uses TRBV3-1 with TRBJ1-1; a possible D gene is TRBD1 (5 bases). The CDR3 nucleotides read TGTGCCAGCAGCGCACGGTCGGGGGGAGAGACTGAAGCTTTCTTT. The encoded protein is CASSARSGGETEAFF.